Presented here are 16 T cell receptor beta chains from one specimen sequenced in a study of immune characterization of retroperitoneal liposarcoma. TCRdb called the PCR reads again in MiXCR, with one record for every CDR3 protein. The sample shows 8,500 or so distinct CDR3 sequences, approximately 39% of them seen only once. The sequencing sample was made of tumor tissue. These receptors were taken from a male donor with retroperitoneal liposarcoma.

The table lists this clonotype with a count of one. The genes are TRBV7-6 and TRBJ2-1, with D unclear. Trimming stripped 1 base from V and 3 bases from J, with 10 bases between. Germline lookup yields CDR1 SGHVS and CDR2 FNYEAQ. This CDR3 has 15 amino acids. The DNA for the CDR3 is TGTGCCAGCAGCTTAGTCCAGACCCTCTACAATGAGCAGTTCTTC. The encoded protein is CASSLVQTLYNEQFF.

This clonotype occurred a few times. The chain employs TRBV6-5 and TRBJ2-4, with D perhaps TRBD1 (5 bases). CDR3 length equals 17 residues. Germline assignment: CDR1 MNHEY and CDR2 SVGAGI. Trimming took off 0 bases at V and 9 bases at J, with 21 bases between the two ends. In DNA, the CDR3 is TGTGCCAGCAGTTACTCGATGACGGAATCTTTCCAGGGCATTCAGTACTTC. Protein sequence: CASSYSMTESFQGIQYF.

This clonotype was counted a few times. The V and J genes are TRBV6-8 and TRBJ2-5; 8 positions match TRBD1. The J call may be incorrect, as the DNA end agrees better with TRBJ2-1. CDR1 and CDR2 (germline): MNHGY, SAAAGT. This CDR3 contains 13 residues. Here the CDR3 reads CASSYSDRGEQFF. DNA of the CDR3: TGTGCCAGCAGTTACTCCGACAGGGGTGAGCAGTTCTTC.

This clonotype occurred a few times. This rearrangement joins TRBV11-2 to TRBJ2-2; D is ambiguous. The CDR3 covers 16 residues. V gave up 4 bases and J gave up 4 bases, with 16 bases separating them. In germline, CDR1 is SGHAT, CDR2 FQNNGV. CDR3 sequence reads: CASSSRHLGPTGELFF. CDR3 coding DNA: TGTGCCAGCAGCTCCCGACACTTAGGGCCCACCGGGGAGCTGTTTTTT. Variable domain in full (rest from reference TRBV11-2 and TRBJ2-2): EAGVAQSPRYKIIEKRQSVAFWCNPISGHATLYWYQQILGQGPKLLIQFQNNGVVDDSQLPKDRFSAERLKGVDSTLKIQPAKLEDSAVYLCASSSRHLGPTGELFFGEGSRLTVL.

The CDR3 here is CASTAKRGGGQETQYF. In DNA form, the CDR3 reads TGTGCCAGTACTGCGAAAAGAGGAGGGGGCCAAGAGACCCAGTACTTC. This chain connects TRBV12-3 or TRBV12-4 to TRBJ2-7; perhaps D is TRBD1 or TRBD2 (6 bases each). The DNA matches TRBJ2-5 better at its end, which makes the J call doubtful. The CDR3 consists of 16 residues.

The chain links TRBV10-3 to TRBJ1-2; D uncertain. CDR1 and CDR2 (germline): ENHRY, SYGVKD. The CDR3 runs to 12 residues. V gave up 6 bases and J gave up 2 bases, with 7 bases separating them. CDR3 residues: CAISPDNYGYTF. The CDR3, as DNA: TGTGCCATCAGCCCAGACAACTATGGCTACACCTTC.

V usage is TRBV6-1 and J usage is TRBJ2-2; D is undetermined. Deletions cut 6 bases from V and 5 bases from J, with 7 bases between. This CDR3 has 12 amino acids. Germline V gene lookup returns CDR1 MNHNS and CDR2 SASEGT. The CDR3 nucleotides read TGTGCCAGCAGGCTGGGAACCGGGGAGCTGTTTTTT. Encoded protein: CASRLGTGELFF.

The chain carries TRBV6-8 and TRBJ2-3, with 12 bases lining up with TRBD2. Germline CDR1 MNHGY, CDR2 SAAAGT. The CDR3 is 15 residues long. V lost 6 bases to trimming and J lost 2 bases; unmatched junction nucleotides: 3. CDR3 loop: CASSLAGGYTDTQYF. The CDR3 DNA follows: TGTGCCAGCAGCCTAGCGGGAGGGTACACAGATACGCAGTATTTT.

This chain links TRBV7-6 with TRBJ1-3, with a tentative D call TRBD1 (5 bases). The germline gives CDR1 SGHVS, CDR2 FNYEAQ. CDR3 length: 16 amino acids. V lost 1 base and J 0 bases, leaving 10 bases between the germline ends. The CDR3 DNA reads TGTGCCAGCAGCTTAGGCGCAGGGCGCTCTGGAAACACCATATATTTT. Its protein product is CASSLGAGRSGNTIYF.

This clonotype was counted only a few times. CDR3 protein: CASSEASSGYYEQYF. The CDR3, as DNA: TGTGCCAGCAGTGAAGCCAGCAGCGGATACTACGAGCAGTACTTC. The genes are TRBV6-1 and TRBJ2-1; possible D gene TRBD2, 5 bases. The last part of the DNA fits TRBJ2-7 better; the J call may be wrong. Germline lookup yields CDR1 MNHNS and CDR2 SASEGT. The CDR3 consists of 15 residues.

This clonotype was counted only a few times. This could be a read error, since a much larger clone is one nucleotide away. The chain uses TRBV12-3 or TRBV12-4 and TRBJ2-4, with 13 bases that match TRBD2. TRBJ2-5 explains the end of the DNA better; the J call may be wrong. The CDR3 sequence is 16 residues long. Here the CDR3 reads CASSDPTSGRQGTQYF. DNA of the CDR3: TGTGCCAGCAGTGACCCGACTAGCGGGAGGCAGGGGACCCAGTACTTC.

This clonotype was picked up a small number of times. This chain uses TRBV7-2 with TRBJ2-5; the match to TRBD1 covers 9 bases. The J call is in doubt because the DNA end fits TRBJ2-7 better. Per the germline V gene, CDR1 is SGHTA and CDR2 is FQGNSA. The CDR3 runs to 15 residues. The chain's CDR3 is CASSLAGTGIYEQYF. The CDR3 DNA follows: TGTGCCAGCAGCTTAGCCGGGACAGGGATTTACGAGCAGTACTTC.

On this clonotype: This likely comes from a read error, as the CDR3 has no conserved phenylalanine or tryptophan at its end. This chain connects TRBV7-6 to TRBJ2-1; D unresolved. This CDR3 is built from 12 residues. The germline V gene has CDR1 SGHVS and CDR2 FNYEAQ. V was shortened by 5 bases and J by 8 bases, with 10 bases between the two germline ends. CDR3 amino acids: CASSTPDDEQFY. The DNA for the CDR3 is TGTGCCAGCAGCACCCCCGACGATGAGCAGTTCTAC.

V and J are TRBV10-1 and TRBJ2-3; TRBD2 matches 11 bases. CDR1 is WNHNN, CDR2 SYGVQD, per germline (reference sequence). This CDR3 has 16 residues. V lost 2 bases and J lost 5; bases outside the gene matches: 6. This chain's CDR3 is CASSENSGGDQDTQYF. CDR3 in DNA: TGCGCCAGCAGTGAGAATAGCGGGGGGGATCAAGATACGCAGTATTTT.

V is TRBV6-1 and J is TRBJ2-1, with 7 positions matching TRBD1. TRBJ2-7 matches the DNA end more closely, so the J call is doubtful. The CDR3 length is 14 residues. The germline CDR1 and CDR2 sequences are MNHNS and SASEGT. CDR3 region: CARDRTGFYYEQYF. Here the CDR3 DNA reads TGTGCCAGGGATCGGACAGGCTTCTACTACGAGCAGTACTTC.

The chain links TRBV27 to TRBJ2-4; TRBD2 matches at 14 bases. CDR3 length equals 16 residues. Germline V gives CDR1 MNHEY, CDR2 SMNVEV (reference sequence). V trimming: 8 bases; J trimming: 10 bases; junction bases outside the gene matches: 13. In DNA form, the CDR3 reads TGTGCCAGCCGGACTAGCGGGGGGCATGGGCAAAGAATTCAGTACTTC. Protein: CASRTSGGHGQRIQYF.